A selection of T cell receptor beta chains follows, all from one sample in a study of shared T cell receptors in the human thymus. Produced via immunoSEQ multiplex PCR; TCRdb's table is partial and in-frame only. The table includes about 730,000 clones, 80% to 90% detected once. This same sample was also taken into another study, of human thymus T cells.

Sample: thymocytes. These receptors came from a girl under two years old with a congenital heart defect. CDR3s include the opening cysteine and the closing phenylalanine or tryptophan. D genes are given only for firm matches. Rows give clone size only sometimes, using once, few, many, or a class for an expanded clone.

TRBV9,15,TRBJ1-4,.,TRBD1,CASSRRTGLNEKLFF,TGTGCCAGCAGTCGTAGGACAGGACTTAATGAAAAACTGTTTTTT
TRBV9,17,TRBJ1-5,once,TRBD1,CASSAGQGADSNQPQHF,TGTGCCAGCAGCGCCGGACAGGGGGCGGATAGCAATCAGCCCCAGCATTTT
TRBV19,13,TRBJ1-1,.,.,CASSTRMNTEAFF,TGTGCCAGTAGTACGCGGATGAACACTGAAGCTTTCTTT
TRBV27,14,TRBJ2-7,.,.,CASRISRPSLAQYF,TGTGCCAGCAGGATCTCGCGTCCCTCCCTTGCGCAGTACTTC
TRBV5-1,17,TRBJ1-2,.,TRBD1,CASSIIPTGLGEGGYTF,TGCGCCAGCAGCATTATTCCGACAGGGCTCGGTGAGGGTGGCTACACCTTC
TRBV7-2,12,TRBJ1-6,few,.,CASSPFNSPLHF,TGTGCCAGCAGCCCCTTTAATTCACCCCTCCACTTT
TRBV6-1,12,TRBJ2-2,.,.,CASKLNTGELFF,TGTGCCAGCAAGCTGAATACCGGGGAGCTGTTTTTT
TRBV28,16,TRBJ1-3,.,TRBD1,CASSLCPGTGSHTIYF,TGTGCCAGCAGTTTATGCCCCGGGACAGGGTCACACACCATATATTTT
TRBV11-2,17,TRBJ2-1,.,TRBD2,CASSLGTSGGASNEQFF,TGTGCCAGCAGCTTAGGGACTAGCGGGGGGGCATCCAATGAGCAGTTCTTC
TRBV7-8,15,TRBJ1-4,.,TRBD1,CASSRPGQGGEKLFF,TGTGCCAGCAGCCGTCCGGGACAGGGCGGTGAAAAACTGTTTTTT
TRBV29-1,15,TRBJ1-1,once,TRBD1,CSAWGRTGLNTEAFF,TGCAGCGCTTGGGGGAGGACAGGGTTAAACACTGAAGCTTTCTTT
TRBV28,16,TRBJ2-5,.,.,CASSFVMWASQETQYF,TGTGCCAGCAGTTTTGTGATGTGGGCATCCCAAGAGACCCAGTACTTC
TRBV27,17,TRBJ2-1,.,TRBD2,CASSDLSRGDQLNEQFF,TGTGCCAGCAGTGACCTTTCCCGGGGGGACCAGTTGAATGAGCAGTTCTTC
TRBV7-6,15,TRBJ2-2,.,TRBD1,CASSPRQGRPGELFF,TGTGCCAGCAGCCCCCGACAGGGGAGACCCGGGGAGCTGTTTTTT
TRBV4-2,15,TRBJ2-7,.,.,CASSQGTAGAHEQYF,TGTGCCAGCAGCCAAGGCACCGCGGGGGCGCACGAGCAGTACTTC
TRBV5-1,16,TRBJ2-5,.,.,CASSWGGDRQQETQYF,TGCGCCAGCAGCTGGGGTGGTGACAGACAGCAAGAGACCCAGTACTTC
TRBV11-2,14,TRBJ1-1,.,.,CASSLARGNTEAFF,TGTGCCAGCAGCTTAGCGCGCGGGAACACTGAAGCTTTCTTT
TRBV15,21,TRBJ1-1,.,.,CATSRGGQGWWSPLRGTEAFF,TGTGCCACCAGCAGAGGGGGGCAGGGTTGGTGGTCCCCTCTGAGGGGGACTGAAGCTTTCTTT
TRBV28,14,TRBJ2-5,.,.,CASSEAVTWKTQYF,TGTGCCAGCAGTGAAGCGGTCACGTGGAAGACCCAGTACTTC
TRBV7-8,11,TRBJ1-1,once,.,CASSLDYVAFF,TGTGCCAGCAGCTTAGATTATGTGGCTTTCTTT
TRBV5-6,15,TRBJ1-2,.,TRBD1,CASNPHPGQGRGYTF,TGTGCCAGCAACCCTCACCCGGGACAGGGGAGAGGCTACACCTTC
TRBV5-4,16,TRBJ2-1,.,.,CASSVRGRKGYNEQFF,TGTGCCAGCAGCGTCCGGGGGAGAAAGGGCTACAATGAGCAGTTCTTC
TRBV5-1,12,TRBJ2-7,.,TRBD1,CASSLAWGQLCF,TGCGCCAGCAGCTTGGCCTGGGGACAGCTATGTTTC
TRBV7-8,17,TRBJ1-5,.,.,CASSSQTGWSPNQPQHF,TGTGCCAGCAGCTCACAGACAGGATGGTCCCCCAATCAGCCCCAGCATTTT
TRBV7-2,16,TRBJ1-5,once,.,CASSLVFGQSNQPQHF,TGTGCCAGCAGCTTAGTCTTCGGACAGAGCAATCAGCCCCAGCATTTT
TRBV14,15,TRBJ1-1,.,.,CASSPRRGGSTEAFF,TGTGCCAGCAGCCCGAGACGGGGTGGTAGTACTGAAGCTTTCTTT
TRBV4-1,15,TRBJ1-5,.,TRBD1,CASSHHRDSHQPQHF,TGCGCCAGCAGCCACCACCGGGACAGTCATCAGCCCCAGCATTTT
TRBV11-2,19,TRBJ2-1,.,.,CASSLVDTQPPSSYNEQFF,TGTGCCAGCAGCTTAGTCGACACTCAACCACCAAGCTCCTACAATGAGCAGTTCTTC
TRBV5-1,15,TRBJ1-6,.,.,CASSLVPGRGTPLHF,TGCGCCAGCAGCTTGGTTCCGGGCAGGGGTACACCCCTCCACTTT
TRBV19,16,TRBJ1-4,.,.,CASSMVIGRTNEKLFF,TGTGCCAGTAGTATGGTGATCGGGAGAACTAATGAAAAACTGTTTTTT
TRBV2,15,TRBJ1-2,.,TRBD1,CASSETDRGLHGYTF,TGTGCCAGCAGTGAAACGGACAGGGGCCTTCATGGCTACACCTTC
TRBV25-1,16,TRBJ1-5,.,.,CASSDRLTDSNQPQHF,TGTGCCAGCAGTGATCGTTTGACAGATAGCAATCAGCCCCAGCATTTT
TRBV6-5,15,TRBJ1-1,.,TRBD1,CASRPPGTGNTEAFF,TGTGCCAGCAGGCCCCCCGGGACAGGGAACACTGAAGCTTTCTTT
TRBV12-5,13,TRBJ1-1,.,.,CASGLVMRSVTFF,TGTGCTAGTGGTTTGGTCATGAGGAGTGTGACTTTCTTT
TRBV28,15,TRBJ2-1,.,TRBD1,CASRGDRGFYNEQFF,TGTGCCAGCAGGGGCGACAGGGGGTTCTACAATGAGCAGTTCTTC
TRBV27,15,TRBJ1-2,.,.,CASSPPGPQEGGYTF,TGTGCCAGCAGTCCCCCGGGACCACAGGAGGGAGGCTACACCTTC
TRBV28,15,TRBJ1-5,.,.,CASSMPGAQNQPQHF,TGTGCCAGCAGTATGCCAGGGGCACAAAATCAGCCCCAGCATTTT
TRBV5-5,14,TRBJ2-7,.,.,CASRDADTLYEQYF,TGTGCCAGCAGGGATGCTGACACCCTCTACGAGCAGTACTTC
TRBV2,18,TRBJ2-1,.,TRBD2,CASTRSAPLAGNYNEQFF,TGTGCCAGCACCCGATCCGCGCCCCTAGCGGGGAACTACAATGAGCAGTTCTTC
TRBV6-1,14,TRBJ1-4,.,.,CASSDVQFNEKLFF,TGTGCCAGCAGTGATGTACAGTTTAATGAAAAACTGTTTTTT
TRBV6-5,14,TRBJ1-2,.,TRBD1,CASSYRDRDYGYTF,TGTGCCAGCAGTTACCGGGACAGGGATTATGGCTACACCTTC
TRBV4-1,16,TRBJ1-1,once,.,CASSQMQPRVNTEAFF,TGCGCCAGCAGCCAAATGCAGCCCCGGGTGAACACTGAAGCTTTCTTT
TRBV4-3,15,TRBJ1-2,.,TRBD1,CASSQEGTGNYGYTF,TGCGCCAGCAGCCAAGAGGGGACAGGAAACTATGGCTACACCTTC
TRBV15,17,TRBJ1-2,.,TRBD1,CATSRFFRDRAPYGYTF,TGTGCCACCAGCAGATTCTTCCGGGACAGGGCCCCCTATGGCTACACCTTC
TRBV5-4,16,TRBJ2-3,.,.,CASSLDQEEGTDTQYF,TGTGCCAGCAGCTTGGATCAGGAGGAAGGCACAGATACGCAGTATTTT
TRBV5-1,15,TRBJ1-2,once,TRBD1,CASSSGQGKHYGYTF,TGCGCCAGCAGTTCTGGACAGGGGAAACACTATGGCTACACCTTC
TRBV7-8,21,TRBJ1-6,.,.,CASSLGWQGKRDPRLNSPLHF,TGTGCCAGCAGCTTAGGTTGGCAGGGGAAACGGGACCCAAGGCTAAATTCACCCCTCCACTTT
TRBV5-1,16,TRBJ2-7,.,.,CASSLGAAERYYEQYF,TGCGCCAGCAGCTTGGGAGCTGCAGAGAGGTACTACGAGCAGTACTTC
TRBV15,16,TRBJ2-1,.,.,CATSRGDSPPYNEQFF,TGTGCCACCAGCAGAGGAGACAGTCCTCCTTACAATGAGCAGTTCTTC
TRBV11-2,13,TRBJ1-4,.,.,CASSLRVGHKLFF,TGTGCCAGCAGCTTAAGGGTCGGACATAAACTGTTTTTT
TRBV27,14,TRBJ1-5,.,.,CASRVSEGDQPQHF,TGTGCCAGCAGGGTCTCTGAGGGAGATCAGCCCCAGCATTTT
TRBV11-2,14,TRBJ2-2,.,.,CASSFYVISGELFF,TGTGCCAGCAGCTTTTATGTTATCTCCGGGGAGCTGTTTTTT
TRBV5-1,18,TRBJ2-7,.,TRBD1,CASSPDRVVPTNLYEQYF,TGCGCCAGCAGCCCGGACAGGGTAGTCCCGACTAACCTCTACGAGCAGTACTTC
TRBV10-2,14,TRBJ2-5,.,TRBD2,CASIPQTSGETQYF,TGCGCCAGCATCCCCCAGACTAGCGGGGAGACCCAGTACTTC
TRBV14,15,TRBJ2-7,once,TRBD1,CASSRPGQGSYEQYF,TGTGCCAGCAGCCGACCGGGACAGGGTAGCTACGAGCAGTACTTC
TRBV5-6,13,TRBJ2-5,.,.,CASSFRGRETQYF,TGTGCCAGCAGCTTCAGAGGTAGGGAGACCCAGTACTTC
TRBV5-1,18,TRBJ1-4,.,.,CASSLGHRRQSDWEKLFF,TGCGCCAGCAGCTTGGGGCATCGGAGACAGTCTGACTGGGAAAAACTGTTTTTT